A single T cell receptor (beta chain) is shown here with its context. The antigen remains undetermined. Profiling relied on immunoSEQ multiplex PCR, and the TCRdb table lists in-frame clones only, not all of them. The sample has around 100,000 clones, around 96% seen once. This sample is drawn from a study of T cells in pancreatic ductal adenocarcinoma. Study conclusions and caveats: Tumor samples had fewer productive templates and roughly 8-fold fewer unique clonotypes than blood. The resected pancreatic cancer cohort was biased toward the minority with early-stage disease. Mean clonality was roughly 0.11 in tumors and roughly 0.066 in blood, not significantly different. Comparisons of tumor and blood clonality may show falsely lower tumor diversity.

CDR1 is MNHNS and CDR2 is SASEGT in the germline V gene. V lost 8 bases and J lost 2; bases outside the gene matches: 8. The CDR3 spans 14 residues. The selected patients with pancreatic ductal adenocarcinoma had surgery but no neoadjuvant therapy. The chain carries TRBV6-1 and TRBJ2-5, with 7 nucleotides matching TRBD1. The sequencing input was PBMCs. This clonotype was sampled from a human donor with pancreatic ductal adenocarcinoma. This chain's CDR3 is CASCRDSIQETQYF. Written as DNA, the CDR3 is TGTGCCAGCTGCCGGGACAGCATACAAGAGACCCAGTACTTC.